The 9 T cell receptor beta chains listed next were all sequenced from one sample in a study of tumor and adjacent non-tumor tissue in lung cancer. The library came from three nested PCR rounds adapted from ARM-PCR protocols. One entry per CDR3 protein, called by TCRdb with MiXCR from the multiplex PCR reads. The table lists 60,000 to 90,000 distinct CDR3 sequences, roughly 80% of them singletons. This sample's RNA came from whole unsorted tissue. Sequencing was carried out using lung tumor tissue. Source of these receptors: a woman in her fifties or sixties with non-small cell lung cancer.

A word on this clonotype: The germline gene is not matched at one end of the junction; a read error may be the cause. The V gene is TRBV6-5, the J gene TRBJ2-7; D ambiguous. CDR1 and CDR2 (germline): MNHEY, SVGAGI. The CDR3 consists of 14 residues. For the CDR3, the DNA is TGCGCCAGCAGAAGAGGCTTATCCTACTACGAGCAGTACTTC. It translates to CASRRGLSYYEQYF.

Details on this clonotype: This may stem from a read error, because a much larger clone lies one nucleotide away. The rearrangement links TRBV20-1 to TRBJ2-1, with TRBD2 matching 12 bases. V gave up 4 bases and J gave up 9 bases; unmatched junction bases: 7. The CDR3 loop spans 14 amino acids. CDR1 is DFQATT, CDR2 SNEGSKA, per germline (reference sequence). The CDR3 DNA reads TGCAGTGCTATGGCGACTAGCGGGAGTTTTGAGCAGTTCTTC. Amino acid sequence: CSAMATSGSFEQFF.

Notes on this clonotype: The junction does not match germline at one end; this may be a read error. This sequence joins TRBV5-5 and TRBJ2-3; TRBD2 might be the D (7 bases). This CDR3 has 15 residues. Germline-derived CDR1 and CDR2 are SGHKS and YYEKEE (reference sequence). Here the CDR3 DNA reads TGTGCCAGCACCCGAGGGGGGAGGGCCACAGATATGCAGTATTTT. Its translation: CASTRGGRATDMQYF.

In its sample, this clonotype ranks as medium-sized. The V and J genes are TRBV29-1 and TRBJ1-3; 7 bases fit TRBD1. This CDR3 has 16 residues. J was trimmed by 3 bases and V by 2 bases; bases with no gene match: 10. Germline CDR1 and CDR2: SQVTM and ANQGSEA. CDR3 in amino acids: CSVESPGRDSGNTIYF. CDR3 nucleotide sequence: TGCAGCGTTGAAAGCCCAGGCAGGGACAGTGGAAACACCATATATTTT.

The CDR3 nucleotides are TGTATCAGCAGTCTTTGGGGCGGACAGGGTGGCGATCAGCCCCAGCATTTT. Translated: CISSLWGGQGGDQPQHF. This sequence joins TRBV12-3 or TRBV12-4 and TRBJ1-5, with TRBD1 identical over 8 bases. The CDR3 contains 17 residues.

The CDR3 DNA is TGCGCCAGCAGCTTGGGTCTGACTTACACAGATACGCAGTATTTT. This codes for CASSLGLTYTDTQYF. The J gene is TRBJ2-3, the V gene TRBV5-1; D ambiguous. Trimming took off 0 bases at V and 2 bases at J, with 10 bases between the two ends. The CDR3 totals 15 residues. Germline-derived CDR1 and CDR2 are SGHRS and YFSETQ.

This clonotype was found once. The chain combines TRBV6-6 with TRBJ2-3; unclear D gene. V was pared by 0 bases and J by 5 bases, with 12 bases between. The CDR3 runs to 15 residues. Germline V gene data show CDR1 as MNHNY and CDR2 as SVGAGI (reference sequence). In nucleotides, the CDR3 is TGTGCCAGCAGTTACTCGGTGCTAGTAAGAGATACGCAGTATTTT. Translated: CASSYSVLVRDTQYF.

A note on this clonotype: A read error may produce the germline difference seen at one junction end. The rearrangement joins TRBV29-1 to TRBJ2-7; 7 bases fit TRBD2. The length of the CDR3 is 13 residues. The germline V gene encodes CDR1 SQVTM and CDR2 ANQGSEA. Written as DNA, the CDR3 is TGCAACGCCGGGGGGTCCGAACCCTACGAGCAATACTTC. This gives the protein CNAGGSEPYEQYF.

This clonotype counts as medium-sized. This rearrangement joins TRBV12-3 or TRBV12-4 to TRBJ2-7, with D uncertain. The CDR3 extends over 13 amino acids. The V and J ends lost 3 bases and 3 bases respectively, with 9 bases between them. The CDR3 DNA follows: TGTGCCAGCAGTTTCGTAACGGTCTACGAGCAGTACTTC. This sequence encodes CASSFVTVYEQYF.